One sample yielded the 22 T cell receptor beta chains listed below, sequenced in a study of blood T cell repertoires in COVID-19. Assay: immunoSEQ multiplex PCR; the TCRdb copy retains only in-frame clones and omits some. The repertoire holds roughly 310,000 clones, with about 88% as singletons. Sequenced material: PBMCs or T cells enriched from blood (not recorded which). These receptors were taken from a woman aged 40 to 50 who had recovered from COVID-19.

The chain joins TRBV18 to TRBJ2-3; no clear D gene. The CDR3 has 14 residues. Germline CDR1 KGHSH, CDR2 LQKENI. V was shortened by 0 bases and J by 5 bases, with 9 bases between the two germline ends. CDR3 bases: TGTGCCAGCTCACCACCGGCCCGACAAGATACGCAGTATTTT. This translates into CASSPPARQDTQYF.

This clone has a single count. This chain connects TRBV14 to TRBJ2-5; the match to TRBD2 covers 9 bases. From germline, CDR1 is SGHDN and CDR2 FVKESK. The CDR3 sequence is 14 residues long. The V gene end was trimmed by 4 bases and the J gene end by 9 bases; junction bases not matched to a gene: 9. CDR3 sequence reads: CASSRSGGIAAQYF. The CDR3 nucleotides read TGTGCCAGCAGCCGTAGCGGGGGCATTGCGGCCCAGTACTTC.

The chain recombines TRBV7-6 with TRBJ2-5; D unclear. CDR3 length: 13 residues. From germline, CDR1 is SGHVS and CDR2 FNYEAQ. Trimming took 4 bases from V and 2 from J, leaving 8 bases between them. DNA of the CDR3: TGTGCCAGCAGCTCACTCTTACAAGAGACCCAGTACTTC. This sequence encodes CASSSLLQETQYF.

This clone was picked up one time. V usage is TRBV19 and J usage is TRBJ1-1; 10 nucleotides agree with TRBD1. The CDR3 is 15 residues long. The ends lost 1 base at V and 1 base at J; junction bases unmatched: 0. In germline, CDR1 is LNHDA, CDR2 SQIVND (reference sequence). For the CDR3, the DNA is TGTGCCAGTAGTATAGGGACAGGGGGGAACACTGAAGCTTTCTTT. Amino acid sequence: CASSIGTGGNTEAFF. The whole variable domain, remainder taken from reference TRBV19 and TRBJ1-1, is DGGITQSPKYLFRKEGQNVTLSCEQNLNHDAMYWYRQDPGQGLRLIYYSQIVNDFQKGDIAEGYSVSREKKESFPLTVTSAQKNPTAFYLCASSIGTGGNTEAFFGQGTRLTVV.

Comment on this clone: This sample also contains other DNA sequences that code for the same CDR3. CDR3 coding DNA: TGTGCCAGCAGTCGACAGGGACTTAATGAAAAACTGTTTTTT. Amino acids: CASSRQGLNEKLFF. This chain joins TRBV2 and TRBJ1-4, with 7 nucleotides matching TRBD1. Looked up from germline, CDR1 is SNHLY and CDR2 is FYNNEI. The ends lost 5 bases at V and 4 bases at J; junction bases unmatched: 4. This CDR3 has 14 amino acids.

The chain carries TRBV30 and TRBJ2-3; 11 bases line up with TRBD2. The germline gives CDR1 GTSNPN, CDR2 SVGIG (reference sequence). The CDR3 spans 18 residues. V shed 4 bases and J 4 bases; nucleotides not matched to a gene: 16. CDR3 sequence (DNA): TGTGCCTGGATAGGCCTAGCGGGAGGACACGTTTCCCCAGATACGCAGTATTTT. Its protein is CAWIGLAGGHVSPDTQYF. Full variable domain (remainder filled in from reference TRBV30 and TRBJ2-3): SQTIHQWPATLVQPVGSPLSLECTVEGTSNPNLYWYRQAAGRGLQLLFYSVGIGQISSEVPQNLSASRPQDRQFILSSKKLLLSDSGFYLCAWIGLAGGHVSPDTQYFGPGTRLTVL.

The chain links TRBV7-6 to TRBJ2-7; D unresolved. Germline lookup yields CDR1 SGHVS and CDR2 FNYEAQ. Trimming took 1 base from V and 4 from J, leaving 11 bases between them. CDR3 length equals 14 residues. CDR3 sequence (DNA): TGTGCCAGCAGCTTAGGGCAGGTCTCGTACGAGCAGTACTTC. Translating gives CASSLGQVSYEQYF.

The count of this clone is one. V gene TRBV10-3 combines with J gene TRBJ1-2; possibly TRBD1 for D (5 bases). Trimming shortened V by 2 bases and J by 4 bases, and 8 bases separated the two germline ends. The germline CDR1 and CDR2 sequences are ENHRY and SYGVKD. This CDR3 has 13 residues. The CDR3 coding sequence is TGTGCCATCAGTGAGAGGGGCGGCTATGGCTACACCTTC. It yields the protein CAISERGGYGYTF.

The rearrangement links TRBV7-2 to TRBJ1-3, with 7 positions matching TRBD1. J was trimmed by 0 bases and V by 5 bases; bases with no gene match: 7. Germline values: CDR1 SGHTA, CDR2 FQGNSA. The length of the CDR3 is 16 residues. CDR3 amino acids: CASSPGQVISGNTIYF. The CDR3 coding sequence is TGTGCCAGCAGCCCAGGACAGGTTATCTCTGGAAACACCATATATTTT.

The rearrangement uses TRBV19 and TRBJ1-2; D possibly corresponds to TRBD1 (6 bases). CDR1 and CDR2 (germline): LNHDA, SQIVND (reference sequence). V gave up 5 bases and J gave up 0 bases, with 16 bases separating them. CDR3 length: 16 residues. In DNA form, the CDR3 reads TGTGCCAGTAGTCTAATTCCGACAGGACCTAACTATGGCTACACCTTC. Amino acid sequence: CASSLIPTGPNYGYTF.

The chain carries TRBV27 and TRBJ2-7; D unclear. This CDR3 is 15 amino acids long. Trimming stripped 0 bases from V and 0 bases from J, with 9 bases between. From germline, CDR1 is MNHEY and CDR2 SMNVEV (reference sequence). The CDR3 loop reads CASSLSPVPSYEQYF. Written as DNA, the CDR3 is TGTGCCAGCAGTTTATCTCCGGTACCCTCCTACGAGCAGTACTTC.

This chain joins TRBV5-6 and TRBJ1-6; no reliable D call. Germline lookup yields CDR1 SGHDT and CDR2 YYEEEE. The germline V and J ends were trimmed by 1 base and 0 bases, with 8 bases remaining between them. The CDR3 has 16 amino acids. DNA of the CDR3: TGTGCCAGCAGCTTGTTAGTTAGCTCCTATAATTCACCCCTCCACTTT. It codes for CASSLLVSSYNSPLHF.

V is TRBV11-2 and J is TRBJ1-2; 8 bases line up with TRBD1. Germline CDR1 reads SGHAT; CDR2 reads FQNNGV. J lost 4 bases, V lost 5 bases, and 6 bases had no gene match. This CDR3 region has 14 residues. The CDR3 DNA follows: TGTGCCAGCAGCACTCACGGGACAGGCTATGGCTACACCTTC. Protein product: CASSTHGTGYGYTF.

The chain joins TRBV9 to TRBJ1-6; no definite D call. The CDR3 has 14 residues. The germline CDR1 and CDR2 sequences are SGDLS and YYNGEE. Trimming took 0 bases from V and 9 from J, leaving 10 bases between them. The CDR3 loop is CASSVADPGSPLHF. CDR3 DNA: TGTGCCAGCAGCGTAGCGGATCCGGGTTCACCCCTCCACTTT. Full variable domain (remainder filled in from reference TRBV9 and TRBJ1-6): DSGVTQTPKHLITATGQRVTLRCSPRSGDLSVYWYQQSLDQGLQFLIQYYNGEERAKGNILERFSAQQFPDLHSELNLSSLELGDSALYFCASSVADPGSPLHFGNGTRLTVT.

This clone was observed a single time. The rearrangement joins TRBV7-2 to TRBJ2-1, with 10 nucleotides matching TRBD2. Germline V CDR1 and CDR2: SGHTA, FQGNSA. There are 15 residues in the CDR3. The V segment lost 2 bases and the J segment 8 bases; nucleotides outside the gene matches: 6. The CDR3 DNA reads as TGTGCCAGCAGCTTACAAGCGGGGGGGCTGGATGAGCAGTTCTTC. Residues: CASSLQAGGLDEQFF.

The genes are TRBV30 and TRBJ2-7, with 13 bases matching TRBD2. Germline trimming cut 2 bases from V and 4 bases from J; bases unmatched to any gene: 5. This CDR3 has 15 amino acids. Germline V gene sequence: CDR1 GTSNPN, CDR2 SVGIG (reference sequence). The CDR3 coding sequence is TGTGCCTGGAGTTTACTAGCGGGAGGGCCTTACGAGCAGTACTTC. This translates into CAWSLLAGGPYEQYF.

This rearrangement joins TRBV28 to TRBJ1-1; D gene unclear. The CDR3 sequence is 12 residues long. Trimming took off 2 bases at V and 11 bases at J, with 12 bases between the two ends. Germline CDR1 reads MDHEN; CDR2 reads SYDVKM. The CDR3 DNA reads TGTGCCAGCAGTTTAGTTCGTACTGCCGCTTTCTTT. Its translation: CASSLVRTAAFF.

The chain combines TRBV6-5 with TRBJ1-5; 7 nucleotides agree with TRBD1. Germline loops: CDR1 MNHEY, CDR2 SVGAGI. The CDR3 contains 13 residues. With V trimmed by 6 bases and J by 4 bases, 3 bases remained unmatched. This CDR3 is CASRQGLNQPQHF. As DNA, the CDR3 is TGTGCCAGCAGACAGGGGCTGAATCAGCCCCAGCATTTT.

This rearrangement joins TRBV3-1 (or the pseudogene TRBV3-2) to TRBJ1-2, with 8 bases lining up with TRBD1. Per germline, CDR1 LGHDT and CDR2 YNNKEL (reference sequence). J gave up 8 bases and V 2 bases, and 7 bases lay outside the gene matches. The CDR3 spans 14 residues. The DNA of the CDR3 is TGTGCCAGCAGCCAATTGGACAGGGAGGGCGGCTACACCTTC. It codes for CASSQLDREGGYTF.

This clone was recorded once. The V and J genes are TRBV10-3 and TRBJ1-6, with D possibly matching TRBD1 (5 bases). Trimming pared 5 bases from V and 7 bases from J, leaving 15 bases between. Germline lookup yields CDR1 ENHRY and CDR2 SYGVKD. The length of the CDR3 is 15 residues. The CDR3 protein is CAISREGTENSPLHF. The CDR3 DNA is TGTGCCATCAGTAGGGAGGGGACGGAAAATTCACCCCTCCACTTT.

This clone showed up just once. This chain joins TRBV7-9 and TRBJ2-2; TRBD1 is a possible D gene (6 bases). CDR1 and CDR2 from the germline V gene are SEHNR and FQNEAQ (reference sequence). With 5 bases removed from V and 1 base from J, the gap between germline ends came to 11 bases. The CDR3 is 15 amino acids. The DNA of the CDR3 is TGTGCCAGCAGCACGGGACACTTGAACACCGGGGAGCTGTTTTTT. Translation gives CASSTGHLNTGELFF.

V gene TRBV6-5 combines with J gene TRBJ1-1; D is undetermined. The V end lost 3 bases, the J end lost 3 bases, and 11 bases lay between the germline ends. CDR1 and CDR2 from the germline V gene are MNHEY and SVGAGI. CDR3 length: 14 amino acids. The CDR3 DNA reads TGTGCCAGCAGTTATCGCGGGGTTCACACTGAAGCTTTCTTT. Its translation is CASSYRGVHTEAFF.